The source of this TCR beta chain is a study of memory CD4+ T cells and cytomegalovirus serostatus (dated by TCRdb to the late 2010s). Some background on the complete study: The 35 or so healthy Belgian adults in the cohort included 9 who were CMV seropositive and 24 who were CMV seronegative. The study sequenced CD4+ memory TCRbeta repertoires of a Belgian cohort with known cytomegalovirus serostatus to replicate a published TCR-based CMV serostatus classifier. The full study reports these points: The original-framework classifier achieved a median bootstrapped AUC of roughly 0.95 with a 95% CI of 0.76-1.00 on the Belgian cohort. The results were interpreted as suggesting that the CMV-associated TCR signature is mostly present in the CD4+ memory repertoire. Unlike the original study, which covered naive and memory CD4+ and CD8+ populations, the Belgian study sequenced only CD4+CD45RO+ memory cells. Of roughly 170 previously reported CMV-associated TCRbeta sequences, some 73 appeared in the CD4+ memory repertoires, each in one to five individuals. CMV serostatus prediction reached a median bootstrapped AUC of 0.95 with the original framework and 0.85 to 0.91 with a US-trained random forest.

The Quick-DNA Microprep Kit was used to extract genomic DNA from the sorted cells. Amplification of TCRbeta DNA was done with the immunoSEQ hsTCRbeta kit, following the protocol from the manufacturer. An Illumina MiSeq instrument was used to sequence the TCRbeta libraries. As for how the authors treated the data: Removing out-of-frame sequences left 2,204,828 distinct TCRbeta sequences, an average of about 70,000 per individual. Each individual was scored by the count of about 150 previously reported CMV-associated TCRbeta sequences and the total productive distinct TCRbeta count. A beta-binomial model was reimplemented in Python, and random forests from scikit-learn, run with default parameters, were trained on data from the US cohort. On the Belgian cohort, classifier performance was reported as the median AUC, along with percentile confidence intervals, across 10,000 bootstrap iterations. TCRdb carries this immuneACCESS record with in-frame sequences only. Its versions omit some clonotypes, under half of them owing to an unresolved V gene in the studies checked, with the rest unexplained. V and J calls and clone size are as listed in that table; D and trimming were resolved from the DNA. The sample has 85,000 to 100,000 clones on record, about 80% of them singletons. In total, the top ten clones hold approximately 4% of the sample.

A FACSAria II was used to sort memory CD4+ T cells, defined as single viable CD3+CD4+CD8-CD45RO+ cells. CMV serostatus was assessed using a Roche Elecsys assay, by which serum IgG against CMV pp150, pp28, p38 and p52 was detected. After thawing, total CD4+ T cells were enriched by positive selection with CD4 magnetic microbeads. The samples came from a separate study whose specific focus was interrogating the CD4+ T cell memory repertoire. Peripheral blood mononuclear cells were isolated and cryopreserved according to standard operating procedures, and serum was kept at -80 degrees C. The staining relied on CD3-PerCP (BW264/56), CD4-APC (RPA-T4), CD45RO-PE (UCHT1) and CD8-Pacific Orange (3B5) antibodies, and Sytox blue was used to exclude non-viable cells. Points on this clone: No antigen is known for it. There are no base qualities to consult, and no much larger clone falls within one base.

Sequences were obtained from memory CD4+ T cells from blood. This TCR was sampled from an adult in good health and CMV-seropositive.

The CDR3 protein: CASRRTGTSNQPQHF. The nucleotide sequence reads TGTGCCAGCAGAAGGACAGGGACAAGCAATCAGCCCCAGCATTTT. Recombination joined TRBV6-5 with TRBJ1-5; the central 8 bases match TRBD1. CDR1 MNHEY and CDR2 SVGAGI are derived from the germline V gene. Ends trimmed: V by 6 bases, J by 1 base; bases unmatched to a gene: 5. The CDR3 holds 15 amino acids from the cysteine to the phenylalanine. Of the read, only the CDR3 DNA is kept; its 45 bases are in frame from base 1.